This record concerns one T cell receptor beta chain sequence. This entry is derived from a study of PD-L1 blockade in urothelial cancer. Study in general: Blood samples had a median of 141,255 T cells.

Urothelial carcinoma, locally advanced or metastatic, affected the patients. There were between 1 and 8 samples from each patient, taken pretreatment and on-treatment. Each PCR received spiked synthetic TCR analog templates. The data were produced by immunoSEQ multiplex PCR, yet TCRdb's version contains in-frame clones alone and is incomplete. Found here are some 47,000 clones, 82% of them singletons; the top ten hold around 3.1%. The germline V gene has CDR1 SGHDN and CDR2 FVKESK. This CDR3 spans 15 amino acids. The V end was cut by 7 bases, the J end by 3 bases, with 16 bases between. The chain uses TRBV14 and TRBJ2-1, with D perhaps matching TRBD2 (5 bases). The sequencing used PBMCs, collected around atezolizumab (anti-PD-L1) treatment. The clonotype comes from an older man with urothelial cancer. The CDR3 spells CASTSTEGLYNEQFF. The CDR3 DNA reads TGTGCCAGCACCTCCACAGAGGGTCTCTACAATGAGCAGTTCTTC.